A single sample gave rise to the 20 T cell receptor beta chains below, sequenced in a study of monozygotic twins with inflammatory bowel disease. TCRdb re-analyzed the 5' RACE reads; it lists each CDR3 protein once, without DNA. This table holds roughly 140,000 distinct CDR3 sequences. Sequenced: blood. The origin of the receptors is a human donor with ulcerative colitis or Crohn's disease, or a healthy co-twin of an affected twin (not recorded which).

V and J are TRBV4-3 and TRBJ2-4; TCRdb proposes TRBD1, but this gene call is untestable without DNA. Looked up from germline, CDR1 is LGHNA and CDR2 is YSLEER. There are 16 residues in the CDR3. CDR3 sequence reads: CASSLGGALAKNIQYF.

The rearrangement links TRBV4-2 to TRBJ1-1; checking the TCRdb D call of TRBD1 is not possible without DNA. In germline, CDR1 is LGHNA, CDR2 YNFKEQ. This CDR3 region has 13 residues. The CDR3 reads CASSQVRGAEAFF.

V usage is TRBV7-2 and J usage is TRBJ2-1. The CDR3 length is 11 residues. Germline assignment: CDR1 SGHTA and CDR2 FQGNSA. CDR3 in amino acids: CASTPYNEQFF.

V is TRBV7-2 and J is TRBJ2-1; TCRdb's assignment of TRBD1 cannot be checked, as there is no DNA. Per the germline V gene, CDR1 is SGHTA and CDR2 is FQGNSA. The CDR3 length is 14 residues. This CDR3 reads CASSPGREYNEQFF.

J is TRBJ1-5 and V is TRBV20-1; TCRdb names TRBD1, which stays unverified in the absence of DNA. Germline V lookup: CDR1 DFQATT, CDR2 SNEGSKA (reference sequence). The CDR3 spans 16 residues. CDR3 protein: CSATRGGAGDNQPQHF.

CDR3 loop: CASSPRRTDYEQYF. This chain uses TRBV18 with TRBJ2-7. CDR3 size: 14 residues. Germline CDR1 KGHSH, CDR2 LQKENI. The entire variable domain, with the rest obtained from reference TRBV18 and TRBJ2-7, is as follows: NAGVMQNPRHLVRRRGQEARLRCSPMKGHSHVYWYRQLPEEGLKFMVYLQKENIIDESGMPKERFSAEFPKEGPSILRIQQVVRGDSAAYFCASSPRRTDYEQYFGPGTRLTVT.

The chain links TRBV20-1 to TRBJ1-2. CDR3 size: 12 residues. Germline CDR1 DFQATT, CDR2 SNEGSKA (reference sequence). This CDR3 reads CSALDGFGGYTF.

The chain recombines TRBV3-1 with TRBJ2-7; TCRdb picks TRBD1, but there is no DNA to check that call. Germline V gene sequence: CDR1 LGHDT, CDR2 YNNKEL (reference sequence). The CDR3 spans 16 residues. The CDR3 reads CASSQKVARTPDEQYF.

The genes are TRBV20-1 and TRBJ2-3. Per the germline V gene, CDR1 is DFQATT and CDR2 is SNEGSKA (reference sequence). This CDR3 spans 14 amino acids. CDR3 region: CSARDPTAGDTQYF.

The rearrangement links TRBV4-1 to TRBJ2-1; TCRdb's assignment of TRBD2 cannot be checked, as there is no DNA. The CDR3 extends over 14 amino acids. Germline CDR1 MGHRA, CDR2 YSYEKL. The CDR3 reads CASSPPRQGHEQFF.

This sequence joins TRBV5-5 and TRBJ2-7; TCRdb proposes TRBD1, but this gene call is untestable without DNA. CDR3 length: 14 residues. Germline CDR1 SGHKS, CDR2 YYEKEE (reference sequence). CDR3: CASSFPGSPYEQYF. Filled out from reference TRBV5-5 and TRBJ2-7, the complete variable domain reads DAGVTQSPTHLIKTRGQQVTLRCSPISGHKSVSWYQQVLGQGPQFIFQYYEKEERGRGNFPDRFSARQFPNYSSELNVNALLLGDSALYLCASSFPGSPYEQYFGPGTRLTVT.

The chain is built from TRBV5-1 and TRBJ2-3; lacking DNA, the TRBD2 call made by TCRdb goes unchecked. Germline V gene data show CDR1 as SGHRS and CDR2 as YFSETQ. The CDR3 length is 16 residues. Here the CDR3 reads CASSPGEGQGTDTQYF.

The rearrangement uses TRBV9 and TRBJ2-5; TCRdb selects TRBD2, and the lack of DNA leaves this call unchecked. Germline lookup yields CDR1 SGDLS and CDR2 YYNGEE. The CDR3 has 15 amino acids. The CDR3: CASSVLAGGQETQYF.

V gene TRBV5-6 combines with J gene TRBJ2-5; the TCRdb call, TRBD1, lacks DNA for checking. The CDR3 is 13 residues long. In germline, CDR1 is SGHDT, CDR2 YYEEEE. This chain's CDR3 is CASSLRDRGIQYF.

The chain employs TRBV20-1 and TRBJ2-1; TCRdb outputs TRBD1, but without DNA this stays unchecked. The CDR3 covers 14 residues. CDR1 is DFQATT, CDR2 SNEGSKA, per germline (reference sequence). The CDR3 protein is CSAGGGTGINEQFF.

This chain uses TRBV19 with TRBJ1-5; no DNA is available, so the TRBD1 call from TCRdb remains unchecked. Germline-derived CDR1 and CDR2 are LNHDA and SQIVND (reference sequence). The CDR3 has 15 residues. The CDR3 loop is CASSRGQGGNQPQHF.

The chain employs TRBV20-1 and TRBJ1-5; the D call from TCRdb, TRBD1, cannot be confirmed without DNA. The CDR3 consists of 16 residues. The V gene's germline CDR1 is DFQATT and CDR2 SNEGSKA (reference sequence). The CDR3 sequence is CSANRDRGVINQPQHF.

The rearrangement joins TRBV10-3 to TRBJ2-5. Germline assignment: CDR1 ENHRY and CDR2 SYGVKD. There are 13 residues in the CDR3. CDR3 amino acids: CAISEALGETQYF.

CDR3 sequence: CASSQDSTGELFF. The chain links TRBV4-3 to TRBJ2-2. The CDR3 sequence is 13 residues long. Germline CDR1 and CDR2: LGHNA and YSLEER.

The CDR3 is CASSPTRTYNNEQFF. This chain links TRBV18 with TRBJ2-1. The CDR3 extends over 15 amino acids. Per germline, CDR1 KGHSH and CDR2 LQKENI. Full variable domain (remainder filled in from reference TRBV18 and TRBJ2-1): NAGVMQNPRHLVRRRGQEARLRCSPMKGHSHVYWYRQLPEEGLKFMVYLQKENIIDESGMPKERFSAEFPKEGPSILRIQQVVRGDSAAYFCASSPTRTYNNEQFFGPGTRLTVL.